This TCR beta chain was recorded in a study of shared clonotypes between healthy human individuals. Note on this clone: The antigen remains unidentified.

This CDR3 comprises 14 residues. CDR1 and CDR2 (germline): LNHDA, SQIVND (reference sequence). The V and J ends lost 6 bases and 4 bases respectively, with 15 bases between them. Naive CD8 isolation took CD45RO-negative cells positively selected for CCR7 and excluded terminally differentiated effector memory CD45RA+ cells. Profiling relied on immunoSEQ multiplex PCR, and the TCRdb table lists in-frame clones only, not all of them. The sample records millions of clones, just under 95% being singletons. Study observations and caveats: As a rule, naive subsets had a larger estimated richness than memory subsets.

The clonotype originates from a man between 18 and 35 years old in good health. This rearrangement joins TRBV19 to TRBJ1-1, with TRBD1 as a possible D gene (5 bases). Sequenced input: naive CD8+ T cells sorted from blood. CDR3 amino acids: CASSVGWGPTEAFF. CDR3 coding DNA: TGTGCCAGTAGCGTCGGTTGGGGCCCCACTGAAGCTTTCTTT.